This T cell receptor (beta chain) was obtained from a study of shared clonotypes between healthy human individuals. CDR1 is SNHLY, CDR2 FYNNEI, per germline. Trimming removed 4 bases from V and 10 bases from J; junction bases left unmatched: 8. The CDR3 has 14 residues. Points from the study as a whole: Donors were few, which limited the genetic and exposure-history diversity represented.

TCRdb keeps only in-frame clones here, not all; method: immunoSEQ multiplex PCR. The table records about 2.3 million clones, less than 95% of them present only once. Donors, healthy HIV-negative adults, lacked recent acute infections or vaccinations. Splitting of CD4+ cells produced CD45RA+ naive and CD45RA-negative memory subsets. Concerning this clone: The antigen is undetermined.

Sequences were obtained from naive CD4+ T cells from PBMCs. Subset given: CD45RA+ positively selected. This TCR came from a man between 18 and 35 years old in good health. Some clones in this sample may be carry-over from other donors' samples. The chain employs TRBV2 and TRBJ2-1; 9 bases fit TRBD2. The CDR3 here is CASSGGRANTEQFF. CDR3 sequence (DNA): TGTGCCAGCAGTGGCGGGAGGGCCAACACGGAGCAGTTCTTC.